This entry concerns a single TCR beta chain. Its target is not known. This entry comes from a study of long-term antiretroviral therapy in people with HIV. General study findings and limits: ART preceded a rise in diversity that nonetheless stayed lower than in transplant donor controls. Pre-ART expanded TRB clones stayed dominant throughout, though often decreasing after ART.

immunoSEQ v3.0 was run at survey level. Assay: immunoSEQ multiplex PCR; the TCRdb copy retains only in-frame clones and omits some. The repertoire holds roughly 14,000 clones, with around three quarters as singletons. Each sample contained 1-10 million cryopreserved PBMC, thawed before DNA extraction. CDR3 length: 13 residues. CDR1 and CDR2 (germline): SQVTM, ANQGSEA. V lost 3 bases and J lost 3, with 9 bases in between. The source of this sequence is a man aged 40-50 years with HIV. The V gene is TRBV29-1, the J gene TRBJ2-1; D unclear. The specimen was unsorted PBMCs, collected 3.1 years after starting antiretroviral therapy. The CDR3, as DNA: TGCAGCGTTGACGGCAGAGTCTACAATGAGCAGTTCTTC. It is translated as CSVDGRVYNEQFF.